The rows below give T cell receptor beta chains drawn from one sample of a study of T cells in Graves' hyperthyroidism and ophthalmopathy. TCRdb re-derived calls from the multiplex PCR reads in MiXCR, one entry per CDR3 protein. The profile shows over 500,000 distinct CDR3 sequences, roughly 18% of them singletons. The sample was blood. These receptors were obtained from a woman younger than 35 with Graves' ophthalmopathy. CDR3s include the opening cysteine and the closing phenylalanine or tryptophan. The D gene is left open where the match is weak. Size tells how often a clone was seen (once, few, many) or the class of an expanded clone, and some rows leave it out.

D	V	J	size	DNA	CDR3
TRBD1	TRBV7-9	TRBJ1-3	NA	TGTGCCAGCAGCCCAGGGGGCCGGATTTCTGGAAACACCATATATTTT	CASSPGGRISGNTIYF
NA	TRBV4-1	TRBJ2-7	NA	TGCGCCAGCAGCCTCGAATCCCGCACAGGGTTGTACGAGCAGTACTTC	CASSLESRTGLYEQYF
TRBD1	TRBV28	TRBJ1-1	many	TGTGCCAGCAGTTCCCAGGACAGGGTTGAAGCTTTCTTT	CASSSQDRVEAFF
NA	TRBV3-1	TRBJ1-4	many	TGTGCCAGCAGCCTATCGACGGGGACGACTAATGAAAAACTGTTTTTT	CASSLSTGTTNEKLFF
TRBD2	TRBV6-1	TRBJ2-2	NA	TGTGCCACCTCTAGCGGGATCCACACCGGGGAGCTGTTTTTT	CATSSGIHTGELFF
TRBD1	TRBV11-3	TRBJ1-5	many	TGTGCCAGCAGCTTAGTCATGGCGCGACAGGGGAATAGCAATCAGCCCCAGCATTTT	CASSLVMARQGNSNQPQHF
NA	TRBV9	TRBJ1-3	NA	TGTGCCAGCCCTTTGAGGGACGGCGTCTGCTTTTTCTCTGGAAACACCATATATTTT	CASPLRDGVCFFSGNTIYF
TRBD2	TRBV6-5	TRBJ2-1	few	TGTGCCAGCATTACTAGCGGGAGGGCCGGTTTACCGAATGAGCAGTTCTTC	CASITSGRAGLPNEQFF
TRBD2	TRBV11-2	TRBJ2-7	NA	TGTGCCAGCAGTTATCCGGGACTAGCTCCCTACGAGCAGTACTTC	CASSYPGLAPYEQYF
TRBD1	TRBV30	TRBJ2-2	NA	TGTGCCTGGACCGGCCCGACAGGGGGACCTTTCGTGGCCGGGGAGCTGTTTTTT	CAWTGPTGGPFVAGELFF
TRBD1	TRBV29-1	TRBJ2-7	NA	TGCAGCGTTGCGATTGGGCAGGGGGCTTATGAGCAGTACTTC	CSVAIGQGAYEQYF
NA	TRBV5-5	TRBJ2-5	many	TGTGCCAGCAGCTTGGCCATGGGAGAGACCCAGTACTTC	CASSLAMGETQYF
NA	TRBV4-3	TRBJ2-1	NA	TGCGCCAGCAGCCAAGAAGCGCCAGGATACAATGAGCAGTTCTTC	CASSQEAPGYNEQFF
TRBD2	TRBV6-2/TRBV6-3	TRBJ2-1	NA	TGTGCCAGCACCCTGGGGGAGGGGTGGGCCCAGTTCTTC	CASTLGEGWAQFF
NA	TRBV11-2	TRBJ2-7	few	TGTGCCAGCAGCCAAGAAACGGGAGCAGGGGGGTACAACGAGCAGTACTTC	CASSQETGAGGYNEQYF
TRBD1	TRBV7-9	TRBJ2-1	few	TGTGCCGGGGGACAGGGGGACAATGAGCAGTTCTTC	CAGGQGDNEQFF
NA	TRBV9	TRBJ2-5	many	TGTGCCAGCAGCGTAGGTGGAGAGACCCAGTACTTC	CASSVGGETQYF
NA	TRBV7-2	TRBJ1-1	many	TGTGCCAGCAGCTTATCAGGGAGTCGTGAAGCTTTCTTT	CASSLSGSREAFF
TRBD1	TRBV7-2	TRBJ1-1	many	TGTGCCAGCAGGTTTGAACCGACAGGGTCTGAAGCTTTCTTT	CASRFEPTGSEAFF
TRBD2	TRBV7-2	TRBJ2-5	few	TGTGCCAGCAGCGCGCTACCGGGGGGGCCGCCGGAGACCCAGTACTTC	CASSALPGGPPETQYF
NA	TRBV20-1	TRBJ1-1	many	TGCAGTGCTAGAGGTTCCGCAGGGACAACTGAAGCTTTCTTT	CSARGSAGTTEAFF
NA	TRBV28	TRBJ1-1	many	TGTGCCAGCAGTGCACTACCCGGGGGGGGGAACACTGAAGCTTTCTTT	CASSALPGGGNTEAFF
NA	TRBV30	TRBJ2-7	many	TGTGCCTGGACCTTAAACCCGATCGGCGAGCAGTACTTC	CAWTLNPIGEQYF
TRBD1	TRBV9	TRBJ1-6	NA	TGTGCCAGCAGCACGCCCGGTGGACAGGGAATTTCACCCCTCCACTTT	CASSTPGGQGISPLHF
NA	TRBV7-9	TRBJ1-3	NA	TGTGCCAGCAGCTTAGAGGGAGGTAACATATATTTT	CASSLEGGNIYF
NA	TRBV30	TRBJ2-2	few	TGTGCCTGGAGAACGGGGATGGTACGGGGCCGGGCTGGCGGGGAGCTGTTTTTT	CAWRTGMVRGRAGGELFF
TRBD2	TRBV27	TRBJ2-2	NA	TGTGCCAGCAGTTTCCCCCGCGGGGGGAATACCGGGGAGCTGTTTTTT	CASSFPRGGNTGELFF
NA	TRBV6-2/TRBV6-3	TRBJ2-7	many	TGTGCCAGCAGTTATTGGAACAGAGTCTCCTACGAGCAGTACTTC	CASSYWNRVSYEQYF
NA	TRBV20-1	TRBJ1-5	few	TGCAGTGCCCAGGGGCCAGTCAATCAGCCCCAGCATTTT	CSAQGPVNQPQHF
TRBD1	TRBV5-1	TRBJ1-3	NA	TGCGCCAGCAGCTTGGGGGACAGGGCCAGCGGGTATTCCTCTGGAAACACCATATATTTT	CASSLGDRASGYSSGNTIYF
NA	TRBV2	TRBJ1-1	many	TGTGCCAGCACCCACCGTAACACTGAAGCTTTCTTT	CASTHRNTEAFF
NA	TRBV5-1	TRBJ2-4	NA	TGCGCCAGCAGCTTGGTCCGGGGTGGCAAAAACATTCAGTACTTC	CASSLVRGGKNIQYF
TRBD1	TRBV3-1	TRBJ1-6	NA	TGTGCCAGCAGCCAAGAAGGGGGCGGGGGTTCACCCCTCCACTTT	CASSQEGGGGSPLHF
TRBD2	TRBV12-3/TRBV12-4	TRBJ2-1	many	TGTGCCAGCAGTTTACTTAGCGGAGGGCCTTCTGGGGGGGATGAGCAGTTCTTC	CASSLLSGGPSGGDEQFF
TRBD1	TRBV9	TRBJ2-2	NA	TGTGCCAGCAGCTCCCACGGGGACAGTTCCACCGGGGAGCTGTTTTTT	CASSSHGDSSTGELFF
TRBD2	TRBV3-1	TRBJ2-1	NA	TGTGCCATCAGTCCGGGACTAGCGAACTCCTACAATGAGCAGTTCTTC	CAISPGLANSYNEQFF
TRBD2	TRBV30	TRBJ2-3	NA	TGTGCCTGGACCTTAGCGGGAGGAGATACGCAGTATTTT	CAWTLAGGDTQYF